These 4 T cell receptor beta chains originate from one sample sequenced in a study of T-cell memory formation after mild COVID-19. Using its own MiXCR run on the 5' RACE reads, TCRdb lists one record per CDR3 protein. The data show nearly 110,000 distinct CDR3 sequences, with over 13% seen just once and 39% held by the top ten. Sequenced material: PBMCs or a T cell subset sorted from them (not recorded which). The receptors derive from a man between 18 and 35 years old who had mild COVID-19 (a few samples of this study predate the infection). Cell type and time point are not known.

This clonotype was detected only a few times. The V gene is TRBV6-6, the J gene TRBJ2-3; 8 nucleotides line up with TRBD2. Germline V gives CDR1 MNHNY, CDR2 SVGAGI (reference sequence). The ends lost 5 bases at V and 6 bases at J; junction bases unmatched: 10. The CDR3 consists of 15 residues. CDR3 DNA sequence: TGTGCCAGCAGTACCCCGGGACTAGTGACGGATACGCAGTATTTT. It encodes CASSTPGLVTDTQYF.

This clonotype was recorded a few times. This chain links TRBV10-3 with TRBJ1-2, with unresolved D. This CDR3 is built from 13 residues. Germline lookup yields CDR1 ENHRY and CDR2 SYGVKD. V dropped 7 bases and J dropped 6 bases, with 15 bases sitting between them. CDR3 region: CAIIDPTRNGYTF. The CDR3 DNA sequence: TGTGCCATCATCGATCCTACACGTAATGGCTACACCTTC.

A few counts support this clonotype. The rearrangement links TRBV20-1 to TRBJ1-1; no definite D call. The CDR3 is made up of 10 amino acids. The germline V gene encodes CDR1 DFQATT and CDR2 SNEGSKA (reference sequence). The V end lost 4 bases, the J end lost 4 bases, and 4 bases lay between the germline ends. In DNA form, the CDR3 reads TGCAGTGCTACCCGCACTGAAGCTTTCTTT. It specifies CSATRTEAFF.

In its sample, this clonotype was seen a few times. V gene TRBV7-2 combines with J gene TRBJ1-2, with D possibly matching TRBD1 (5 bases). Germline V gene sequence: CDR1 SGHTA, CDR2 FQGNSA. Between the trimmed V and J ends, which lost 0 bases and 6 bases, there was a span of 20 bases. This CDR3 contains 17 residues. CDR3 sequence (DNA): TGTGCCAGCAGCTTAGCGCTAGGGGCCCTAGCTGGCAATGGCTACACCTTC. This encodes CASSLALGALAGNGYTF.